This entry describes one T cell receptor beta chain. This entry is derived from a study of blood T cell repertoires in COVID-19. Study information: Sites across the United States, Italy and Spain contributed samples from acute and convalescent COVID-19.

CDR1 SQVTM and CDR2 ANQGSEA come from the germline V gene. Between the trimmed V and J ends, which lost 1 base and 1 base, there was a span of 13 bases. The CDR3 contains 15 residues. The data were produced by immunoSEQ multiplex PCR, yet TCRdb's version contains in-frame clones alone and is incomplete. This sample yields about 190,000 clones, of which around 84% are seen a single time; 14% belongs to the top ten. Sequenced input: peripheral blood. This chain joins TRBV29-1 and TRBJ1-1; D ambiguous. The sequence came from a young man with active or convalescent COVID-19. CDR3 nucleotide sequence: TGCAGCGTTGAAGGTCTCGCGGGAGCGAACACTGAAGCTTTCTTT. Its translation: CSVEGLAGANTEAFF.